One sample yielded the 20 T cell receptor beta chains listed below, sequenced in a study of blood T cell repertoires in COVID-19. Clones were sequenced by immunoSEQ multiplex PCR, and TCRdb holds only the in-frame ones, with some missing. Of around 220,000 clones in the sample, approximately 82% were seen once. The source material was peripheral blood. The receptors shown here come from a woman older than 75 with active or convalescent COVID-19.

V and J are TRBV5-8 and TRBJ1-1; possible D gene TRBD1, 6 bases. V lost 6 bases, J lost 0 bases, and 9 bases lay in between. Germline CDR1 SGHTS, CDR2 YDEGEE. The CDR3 sequence is 13 residues long. CDR3 coding DNA: TGTGCCAGCAACCGGGACATGAACACTGAAGCTTTCTTT. Encoded protein: CASNRDMNTEAFF.

The gene calls are TRBV10-3 and TRBJ1-5; 9 bases match TRBD1. Losses at the gene ends were 3 bases for V and 4 bases for J; bases not matched to a gene: 7. Germline CDR1 and CDR2: ENHRY and SYGVKD. CDR3 length: 16 amino acids. In DNA form, the CDR3 reads TGTGCCATCAGTGATCGGACAGGGGCGGGTAATCAGCCCCAGCATTTT. This codes for CAISDRTGAGNQPQHF.

The chain is built from TRBV10-3 and TRBJ1-1; 9 bases align to TRBD1. With 8 bases clipped from V and 5 bases from J, the junction kept 9 bases outside the gene matches. CDR3 length equals 14 residues. CDR1 is ENHRY and CDR2 is SYGVKD in the germline V gene. The DNA of the CDR3 is TGTGCCATCGGAAGGACAGGGGTAGGGACTGAAGCTTTCTTT. Its protein product is CAIGRTGVGTEAFF.

The sample holds one count of this clone. Compared with germline, one end of the junction differs, possibly owing to a read error. CDR3 residues: CASSLTRRNNEAFF. The CDR3 DNA is TGTGCCAGCAGTTTAACGCGGAGAAACAATGAAGCTTTCTTT. V is TRBV27 and J is TRBJ1-1; no clear D. The CDR3 contains 14 residues. Germline V lookup: CDR1 MNHEY, CDR2 SMNVEV (reference sequence).

The chain uses TRBV6-5 and TRBJ2-3; TRBD1 agrees at 9 bases. V lost 5 bases, J lost 9 bases, and 6 bases stayed unmatched. This CDR3 has 13 amino acids. Germline CDR1 and CDR2: MNHEY and SVGAGI. The CDR3 region is CASSTGGAGTQYF. CDR3 nucleotides: TGTGCCAGCAGTACAGGGGGCGCGGGGACGCAGTATTTT.

V is TRBV28 and J is TRBJ2-7; 9 bases agree with TRBD1. CDR1 and CDR2 from the germline V gene are MDHEN and SYDVKM. The CDR3 has 14 amino acids. After removal of 6 bases from V and 2 bases from J, the junction contained 5 bases not matched to a gene. The CDR3: CASRPGTGPYEQYF. In DNA form, the CDR3 reads TGTGCCAGCAGACCCGGGACAGGGCCCTACGAGCAGTACTTC.

This clone was seen many times. The chain has TRBV30 and TRBJ1-4, with 7 positions matching TRBD1. The CDR3 runs 15 residues. Germline V gene lookup returns CDR1 GTSNPN and CDR2 SVGIG (reference sequence). J gave up 11 bases and V 0 bases, and 12 bases lay outside the gene matches. CDR3 nucleotide sequence: TGTGCCTGGAGTGTACAGGGGCAGGGAAGCCCCAAACTGTTTTTT. Translating gives CAWSVQGQGSPKLFF.

V gene TRBV18 combines with J gene TRBJ2-1, with D unresolved. Trimming cost V 3 bases and J 9 bases, with 15 bases left between them. Looked up from germline, CDR1 is KGHSH and CDR2 is LQKENI. The CDR3 contains 14 residues. CDR3 amino acids: CASSPIADRGEQFF. The CDR3 DNA reads as TGTGCCAGCTCACCGATAGCCGATCGAGGTGAGCAGTTCTTC.

This chain links TRBV6-5 with TRBJ1-2; TRBD1 aligns across 10 bases. The CDR3 sequence is 15 residues long. The germline gives CDR1 MNHEY, CDR2 SVGAGI. After removal of 9 bases from V and 1 base from J, the junction contained 8 bases not matched to a gene. CDR3 residues: CASMADRGLNYGYTF. In DNA, the CDR3 is TGTGCCAGTATGGCCGACAGGGGGCTTAACTATGGCTACACCTTC.

This clone was counted between two and nine times. V gene TRBV11-1 combines with J gene TRBJ2-7; 10 bases map to TRBD1. V trimming: 4 bases; J trimming: 9 bases; junction bases outside the gene matches: 12. This CDR3 comprises 15 residues. Germline CDR1 and CDR2: SGHAT and FQDESV (reference sequence). As DNA, the CDR3 is TGTGCCAGCAGCTCTACCCGGGACAGGGGAGGATGGCAGTACTTC. Encoded protein: CASSSTRDRGGWQYF.

This clone was seen only a few times. The chain carries TRBV6-5 and TRBJ2-5; maybe TRBD1 (6 bases). Looked up from germline, CDR1 is MNHEY and CDR2 is SVGAGI. This CDR3 is 16 amino acids long. V lost 2 bases, J lost 4 bases, and 17 bases lay in between. CDR3 region: CASSYADQGRGETQYF. The CDR3 nucleotides read TGTGCCAGCAGTTACGCCGACCAGGGGAGAGGAGAGACCCAGTACTTC.

V is TRBV28 and J is TRBJ1-6, with D tentatively TRBD1 (6 bases). The CDR3 runs to 14 residues. V lost 6 bases, J lost 8 bases, and 14 bases lay in between. Germline CDR1 is MDHEN and CDR2 is SYDVKM. CDR3 coding DNA: TGTGCCAGCAGCCAAGGACAGAAAGATTCACCCCTCCACTTT. Amino acid sequence: CASSQGQKDSPLHF. Using reference TRBV28 and TRBJ1-6 for the parts outside the CDR3, the full variable domain is DVKVTQSSRYLVKRTGEKVFLECVQDMDHENMFWYRQDPGLGLRLIYFSYDVKMKEKGDIPEGYSVSREKKERFSLILESASTNQTSMYLCASSQGQKDSPLHFGNGTRLTVT.

The chain is built from TRBV18 and TRBJ2-5; weak D call: TRBD2 (6 bases). Germline V gene lookup returns CDR1 KGHSH and CDR2 LQKENI. Trimming stripped 4 bases from V and 5 bases from J, with 17 bases between. This CDR3 has 15 amino acids. CDR3 DNA sequence: TGTGCCAGCTCACAGGCGAAAGCGGGTGCGGAGACCCAGTACTTC. Protein: CASSQAKAGAETQYF.

This clone has just a few counts. V is TRBV27 and J is TRBJ2-1, with D tentatively TRBD2 (6 bases). Between the trimmed V and J ends, which lost 3 bases and 8 bases, there was a span of 8 bases. Germline V gene lookup returns CDR1 MNHEY and CDR2 SMNVEV (reference sequence). CDR3 size: 12 residues. CDR3 residues: CASSLEGDEQFF. CDR3 bases: TGTGCCAGCAGTTTGGAGGGCGATGAGCAGTTCTTC.

The chain employs TRBV11-2 and TRBJ2-1; 8 bases agree with TRBD2. V dropped 2 bases and J dropped 9; count of bases not matched to a gene: 12. The CDR3 covers 16 residues. The germline gives CDR1 SGHAT, CDR2 FQNNGV. DNA of the CDR3: TGTGCCAGCAGCTTATATGTGGTAGCGGGGTATGGTGAGCAGTTCTTC. Protein sequence: CASSLYVVAGYGEQFF.

The V and J genes are TRBV9 and TRBJ1-1, with no clear D. The germline CDR1 and CDR2 sequences are SGDLS and YYNGEE. V lost 4 bases to trimming and J lost 3 bases, with 13 bases between them. The CDR3 totals 14 residues. The CDR3 sequence is CASSSINRDTEAFF. CDR3 nucleotide sequence: TGTGCCAGCAGCTCTATTAACCGGGACACTGAAGCTTTCTTT.

The rearrangement joins TRBV2 to TRBJ2-1, with 8 bases fitting TRBD1. Trimming removed 6 bases from V and 3 bases from J; junction bases left unmatched: 7. Germline V gives CDR1 SNHLY, CDR2 FYNNEI. This CDR3 has 15 residues. The CDR3 DNA sequence: TGTGCCAGCAGGCTAGACAGGGGAGGCTACAATGAGCAGTTCTTC. This codes for CASRLDRGGYNEQFF. Full variable domain (outside the CDR3, taken from reference TRBV2 and TRBJ2-1): EPEVTQTPSHQVTQMGQEVILRCVPISNHLYFYWYRQILGQKVEFLVSFYNNEISEKSEIFDDQFSVERPDGSNFTLKIRSTKLEDSAMYFCASRLDRGGYNEQFFGPGTRLTVL.

The chain combines TRBV19 with TRBJ1-5; D possibly corresponds to TRBD1 (6 bases). The CDR3 consists of 14 residues. The V end lost 5 bases, the J end lost 4 bases, and 12 bases lay between the germline ends. Germline lookup yields CDR1 LNHDA and CDR2 SQIVND (reference sequence). Here the CDR3 DNA reads TGTGCCAGTAGTCACAGGGACCCGAATCAGCCCCAGCATTTT. It codes for CASSHRDPNQPQHF.

V is TRBV15 and J is TRBJ2-7, with D maybe TRBD2 (5 bases). Germline V gene lookup returns CDR1 LNHNV and CDR2 YYDKDF (reference sequence). V shed 1 base and J shed 2 bases, with 12 bases lying between them. The CDR3 totals 15 residues. The CDR3 reads CATSRGGLFTYEQYF. For the CDR3, the DNA is TGTGCCACCAGCAGAGGAGGACTTTTTACCTACGAGCAGTACTTC.

This chain joins TRBV15 and TRBJ1-5, with D perhaps TRBD1 (5 bases). V lost 3 bases and J lost 4, with 13 bases in between. Germline values: CDR1 LNHNV, CDR2 YYDKDF (reference sequence). CDR3 length: 15 residues. The CDR3 is CATSRGRGDNQPQHF. The CDR3 nucleotides read TGTGCCACCAGCAGGGGGAGGGGCGATAATCAGCCCCAGCATTTT.